This T cell receptor beta chain originates from a study of breast tumors, draining lymph nodes, adjacent tissues. Whole-study findings and limits: Tumors had less TCR diversity than lymph nodes, more than nontumor tissue. Findings are consistent with lymph node origin and intratumoral expansion of most tumor T cells.

MiXCR, applied by TCRdb to the multiplex PCR reads, yields one record per CDR3 protein. The sample shows about 180,000 distinct CDR3 sequences, 30% to 40% of them seen only once. Of note for this clonotype: Its target is unknown. Just one base apart from a much larger clone, this may be a read error. The CDR3 end shows no conserved phenylalanine or tryptophan, and so a read error is likely.

The germline V gene has CDR1 MNHNS and CDR2 SASEGT. Trimming took off 6 bases at V and 6 bases at J, with 15 bases between the two ends. CDR3 length equals 14 residues. Samples came from axillary lymph nodes draining the breast cancer. The TCR was taken from a female donor with breast cancer. Some clones in this sample may be carry-over from other donors' samples. Sequencing used axillary lymph node tissue. This sequence joins TRBV6-1 and TRBJ1-5, with a weak D call TRBD1 (5 bases). The CDR3 DNA reads as TGTGCCAGCAGATCCCCGGGGCTGGGTCAGCCCCAGCATTAT. Its protein product is CASRSPGLGQPQHY.